This TCR beta chain emerged from a study of blood T cells in healthy people across ages. The junction had 9 bases not matched to a gene; V was cut back by 3 bases and J by 2 bases. This CDR3 is built from 16 residues. Per germline, CDR1 DFQATT and CDR2 SNEGSKA (reference sequence). Primers used in a second PCR of roughly 6 to 11 cycles were a sample-barcoded 5' primer and a J-beta primer mix. MiXCR, applied by TCRdb to the 5' RACE reads, yields one record per CDR3 protein. The sample holds around 800,000 distinct CDR3 sequences, approximately 44% seen once. The sequence derives from a man aged 55-75 years in good health. The chain employs TRBV20-1 and TRBJ2-7, with 11 bases matching TRBD2. The source material was blood. The chain's CDR3 is CSASGPSGGPPYEQYF. The CDR3 nucleotides read TGCAGTGCTAGTGGGCCTAGCGGGGGGCCCCCCTACGAGCAGTACTTC.